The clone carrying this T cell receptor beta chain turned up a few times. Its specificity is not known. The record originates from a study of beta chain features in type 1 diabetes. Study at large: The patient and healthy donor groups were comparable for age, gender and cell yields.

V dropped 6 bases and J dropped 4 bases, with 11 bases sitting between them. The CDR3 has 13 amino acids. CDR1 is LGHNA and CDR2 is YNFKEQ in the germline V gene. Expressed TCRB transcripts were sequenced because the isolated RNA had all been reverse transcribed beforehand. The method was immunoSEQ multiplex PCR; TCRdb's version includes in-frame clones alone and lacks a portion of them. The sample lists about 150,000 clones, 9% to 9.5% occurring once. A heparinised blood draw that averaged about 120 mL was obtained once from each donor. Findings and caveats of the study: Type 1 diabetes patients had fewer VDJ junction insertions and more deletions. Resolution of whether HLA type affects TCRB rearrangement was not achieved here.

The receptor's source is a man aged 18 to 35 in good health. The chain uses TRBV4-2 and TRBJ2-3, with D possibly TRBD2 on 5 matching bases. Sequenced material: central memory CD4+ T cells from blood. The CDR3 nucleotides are TGTGCCAGCAGATACGAGGGCGCAGATACGCAGTATTTT. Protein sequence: CASRYEGADTQYF.